This T cell receptor (beta chain) was identified in a study of cytomegalovirus exposure and HLA in healthy donors. Researchers ran the PCR with 60 Vbeta and 13 Jbeta primers. The assay was immunoSEQ multiplex PCR, and TCRdb's table has in-frame clones only and misses some. Among about 190,000 clones listed, about four fifths were seen once. The sequencing input was PBMCs. The receptor was isolated from a woman in her forties or fifties in good health and CMV-seropositive.

In DNA, the CDR3 is TGCAGCGTTGGCGCGGGACAGGGGATACATCAGCCCCAGCATTTT. This encodes CSVGAGQGIHQPQHF. The chain recombines TRBV29-1 with TRBJ1-5; 10 bases match TRBD1. With 4 bases clipped from V and 5 bases from J, the junction kept 8 bases outside the gene matches. CDR3 length equals 15 residues. CDR1 SQVTM and CDR2 ANQGSEA come from the germline V gene.